The rows below give T cell receptor beta chains drawn from one sample of a study of identical twins. One entry per CDR3 protein results from TCRdb running MiXCR on the 5' RACE reads. The sample holds approximately 1.8 million distinct CDR3 sequences, about 30% seen once. The sequenced material came from cord blood. These receptors were taken from a newborn girl in good health. The CDR3 runs from the conserved cysteine through the conserved F or W. A D gene is named only where the DNA matches it firmly. Clone size is given for some rows only: seen once, a few or many times, or a class if the clone is expanded.

v_gene: TRBV30
abundance: few
j_gene: TRBJ2-4
d_gene: .
CDR3nt: TGTGCCTGGAGTGCGCGCCACATTCAGTACTTC
CDR3aa: CAWSARHIQYF

v_gene: TRBV14
abundance: .
j_gene: TRBJ2-7
d_gene: TRBD2
CDR3nt: TGTGCCAGCAGCCAACTAGCGGGTACCTACAATGAGCAGTACTTC
CDR3aa: CASSQLAGTYNEQYF

v_gene: TRBV5-1
abundance: few
j_gene: TRBJ2-1
d_gene: TRBD2
CDR3nt: TGCGCCAGCAGCTCCCTCCCGACAGGAACTAGTTCTAGCGGGACCCTTGGCACCTACAATGAGCAGTTCTTC
CDR3aa: CASSSLPTGTSSSGTLGTYNEQFF

v_gene: TRBV5-1
abundance: few
j_gene: TRBJ1-1
d_gene: TRBD1
CDR3nt: TGCGCCAGCAGCGTGCTACAGGGGAAGAACACTGAAGCTTTCTTT
CDR3aa: CASSVLQGKNTEAFF

v_gene: TRBV10-3
abundance: .
j_gene: TRBJ2-1
d_gene: .
CDR3nt: TGTGCCATCAGTGAGCCGTCGGCTGGATCCGGCTCCTCCTACAATGGGCAGTTCTTC
CDR3aa: CAISEPSAGSGSSYNGQFF

v_gene: TRBV5-1
abundance: .
j_gene: TRBJ2-1
d_gene: .
CDR3nt: TGCGCCAGCAGCTTTCTAGGGGGCAATGAGCAGTTCTTC
CDR3aa: CASSFLGGNEQFF

v_gene: TRBV5-1
abundance: once
j_gene: TRBJ1-4
d_gene: TRBD1
CDR3nt: TGCGCCAGCAGCTTCGCAGGGGGCTCTGCAACTAATGAAAAACTGTTTTTT
CDR3aa: CASSFAGGSATNEKLFF

v_gene: TRBV12-3/TRBV12-4
abundance: .
j_gene: TRBJ2-1
d_gene: TRBD2
CDR3nt: TGTGCCAGCAGTCCCGGAACTAGCGGGGGCGTCACCTACAATGAGCAGTTCTTC
CDR3aa: CASSPGTSGGVTYNEQFF

v_gene: TRBV6-5
abundance: .
j_gene: TRBJ1-6
d_gene: TRBD1
CDR3nt: TGTGCCAGCAGGCTGATACAGGGGGTTCATAATTCACCCCTCCACTTT
CDR3aa: CASRLIQGVHNSPLHF

v_gene: TRBV6-2/TRBV6-3
abundance: .
j_gene: TRBJ1-2
d_gene: TRBD1
CDR3nt: TGTGCCAGCAGCAAAATGGGACAGGGAGGCTATGGCTACACCTTC
CDR3aa: CASSKMGQGGYGYTF

v_gene: TRBV27
abundance: once
j_gene: TRBJ2-2
d_gene: TRBD2
CDR3nt: TGTGCCAGCAGTTTACAACTAGCGGGAGAGCTCGGGGAGCTGTTTTTT
CDR3aa: CASSLQLAGELGELFF

v_gene: TRBV20-1
abundance: .
j_gene: TRBJ2-3
d_gene: TRBD2
CDR3nt: TGCAGTGCTAGGCCTATCAGGGGACTAGCGGGAGCGGGTACAGATACGCAGTATTTT
CDR3aa: CSARPIRGLAGAGTDTQYF

v_gene: TRBV12-3/TRBV12-4
abundance: few
j_gene: TRBJ1-2
d_gene: .
CDR3nt: TGTGCCAGCAGTTTAGGAACCTACTATGGCTACACCTTC
CDR3aa: CASSLGTYYGYTF

v_gene: TRBV6-1
abundance: .
j_gene: TRBJ1-2
d_gene: TRBD1
CDR3nt: TGTGCCAGCAGTGCCTGGGGGGGTGGACAGGGAATGGTAGGCTACACCTTC
CDR3aa: CASSAWGGGQGMVGYTF

v_gene: TRBV27
abundance: .
j_gene: TRBJ1-1
d_gene: .
CDR3nt: TGTGCCAGCAGTTTAGCCCCCGACACGACTGAAGCTTTCTTT
CDR3aa: CASSLAPDTTEAFF

v_gene: TRBV20-1
abundance: once
j_gene: TRBJ2-1
d_gene: TRBD2
CDR3nt: TGCAGTGCTCCCACCCTAGCGGGAGTCCCCTACAATGAGCAGTTCTTC
CDR3aa: CSAPTLAGVPYNEQFF

v_gene: TRBV27
abundance: few
j_gene: TRBJ2-5
d_gene: .
CDR3nt: TGTGCCAGCAGAGACTCGTACCAAGAGACCCAGTACTTC
CDR3aa: CASRDSYQETQYF

v_gene: TRBV5-1
abundance: .
j_gene: TRBJ1-1
d_gene: TRBD1
CDR3nt: TGCGCCAGCAGTAAACAGGGGGCTGACACTGAAGCTTTCTTT
CDR3aa: CASSKQGADTEAFF